This T cell receptor (beta chain) was recorded in a study of a mutant IDH1 vaccine in newly diagnosed glioma. For the study at large: Vaccination began 4-6 weeks post radiotherapy alone, or with temozolomide cycles. Patients had received radiotherapy, temozolomide, or both previously, most receiving both.

Time point noted: week 47, end of study. Vaccination comprised doses that each held 300 ug of mutant IDH1 20-mer peptide, plus topical imiquimod. New WHO grade 3 or 4 astrocytomas that were IDH1-mutant and ATRX-lost occurred in the donors. The germline V gene encodes CDR1 SGHTA and CDR2 FQGTGA. V was pared by 3 bases and J by 7 bases, with 1 base of the junction left unmatched. The CDR3 sequence is 12 residues long. Details on this clone: Its target is not known.

The repertoire was sequenced with immunoSEQ multiplex PCR; TCRdb's copy has only in-frame clones and lacks some. In the table there are about 52,000 clones, about 80% of which are singletons. Material: PBMCs, obtained from a glioma patient whose treatment included an IDH1 peptide vaccine. The source is a middle-aged woman with glioma. Some clones in this sample may be carry-over from other donors' samples. The chain joins TRBV7-3 to TRBJ1-1; 8 nucleotides agree with TRBD1. The CDR3 loop is CASSFGQGEAFF. CDR3 coding DNA: TGTGCCAGCAGCTTTGGACAGGGTGAAGCTTTCTTT.